A selection of T cell receptor beta chains follows, all from one sample in a study of PD-L1 blockade in urothelial cancer. Sequencing was performed with immunoSEQ multiplex PCR; in TCRdb, only in-frame clones are kept and a portion is missing. The table includes 30,000 to 35,000 clones, around 82% detected once. The sample consisted of PBMCs, taken around atezolizumab (anti-PD-L1) treatment. The source is a man between 60 and 75 years old with urothelial cancer. CDR3s include the opening cysteine and the closing phenylalanine or tryptophan. A D gene is named only where the DNA matches it firmly. Only part of the rows carry a size: once, few, many, or a class if the clone is expanded.

TRBJ2-7 TRBV19 - - CATKGRSTLYYEQYF TGTGCCACCAAGGGGCGTTCAACGCTTTACTACGAGCAGTACTTC
TRBJ1-2 TRBV7-8 - - CASSRPGVGYGYTF TGTGCCAGCAGCCGCCCAGGGGTTGGCTATGGCTACACCTTC
TRBJ2-7 TRBV18 - few CASSPLGKRGTYEQYF TGTGCCAGCTCACCACTCGGCAAGCGAGGGACCTACGAGCAGTACTTC
TRBJ1-4 TRBV7-8 - - CASSLASVGEERRDEKLFF TGTGCCAGCAGCTTAGCTTCCGTAGGAGAAGAGAGGAGGGATGAAAAACTGTTTTTT
TRBJ2-1 TRBV4-3 TRBD2 few CASSQDRVGGIYNEQFF TGCGCCAGCAGCCAAGATCGTGTGGGAGGGATCTACAATGAGCAGTTCTTC
TRBJ1-5 TRBV6-5 TRBD1 - CASSSQGVAGQPQHF TGTGCCAGCAGTTCCCAGGGGGTGGCAGGTCAGCCCCAGCATTTT
TRBJ1-6 TRBV4-1 - - CASSPPPSSYNSPLHF TGCGCCAGCAGCCCACCTCCGAGCTCCTATAATTCACCCCTCCACTTT
TRBJ1-2 TRBV25-1 - - CASSETGEYGYTF TGTGCCAGCAGTGAGACAGGCGAGTATGGCTACACCTTC
TRBJ2-6 TRBV28 - - CASSPQSSGANVLTF TGTGCCAGCAGTCCCCAGTCCTCTGGGGCCAACGTCCTGACTTTC
TRBJ2-7 TRBV20-1 - - CSALSYEQYF TGCAGTGCACTATCCTACGAGCAGTACTTC
TRBJ1-1 TRBV18 TRBD1 once CASSQGQGNTEAFF TGTGCCAGCTCTCAGGGACAGGGTAACACTGAAGCTTTCTTT
TRBJ2-1 TRBV10-2 TRBD1 once CASRESGTGINEQFF TGCGCCAGCAGGGAATCCGGGACAGGGATCAATGAGCAGTTCTTC
TRBJ1-1 TRBV5-1 - - CASSLEVRGSEAFF TGCGCCAGCAGCTTGGAGGTTCGGGGATCTGAAGCTTTCTTT
TRBJ1-1 TRBV9 - - CASSVAQVGEAFF TGTGCCAGCAGCGTAGCTCAGGTTGGGGAAGCTTTCTTT
TRBJ1-3 TRBV6-5 - once CASSYWGDTNTIYF TGTGCCAGCAGTTACTGGGGAGACACGAACACCATATATTTT
TRBJ2-2 TRBV5-5 - - CASSWTGVSGGELFF TGTGCCAGCAGCTGGACCGGGGTATCAGGCGGGGAGCTGTTTTTT
TRBJ2-7 TRBV7-8 - - CASSLGTVGEQYF TGTGCCAGCAGCTTAGGGACAGTTGGCGAGCAGTACTTC
TRBJ2-5 TRBV25-1 TRBD1 - CASSDLGGQETQYF TGTGCCAGCAGTGATCTAGGGGGCCAGGAGACCCAGTACTTC
TRBJ2-7 TRBV28 - once CASRTTFTYEQYF TGTGCCAGCAGGACGACTTTTACCTACGAGCAGTACTTC
TRBJ2-7 TRBV29-1 TRBD2 - CSVEGMAGGSYEQYF TGCAGCGTTGAAGGAATGGCGGGGGGCTCCTACGAGCAGTACTTC
TRBJ2-5 TRBV29-1 TRBD2 - CSVSYGLAGVETQYF TGCAGCGTTTCGTACGGACTAGCGGGAGTAGAGACCCAGTACTTC
TRBJ2-7 TRBV29-1 - - CSVEEKGAYEQYF TGCAGCGTTGAAGAAAAGGGAGCCTACGAGCAGTACTTC
TRBJ1-2 TRBV6-6 TRBD1 once CASSGTGGDGYTF TGTGCCAGCAGCGGGACAGGGGGCGATGGCTACACCTTC
TRBJ1-4 TRBV28 - once CASSLQVLNEKLFF TGTGCCAGCAGTTTACAGGTGCTTAATGAAAAACTGTTTTTT
TRBJ1-3 TRBV27 - - CASSTAGLNTIYF TGTGCCAGCAGTACCGCGGGATTAAACACCATATATTTT
TRBJ1-2 TRBV2 - - CASNRDNYGYTF TGTGCCAGTAACAGGGACAACTATGGCTACACCTTC
TRBJ2-3 TRBV30 TRBD2 - CAWSVPAGGILDTQYF TGTGCCTGGAGTGTACCAGCGGGAGGGATTCTGGATACGCAGTATTTT
TRBJ1-2 TRBV6-5 - - CASSLTGLANYGYTF TGTGCCAGCAGCCTAACAGGTCTTGCTAACTATGGCTACACCTTC
TRBJ1-2 TRBV9 - - CASSATDWYGYTF TGTGCCAGCAGCGCGACGGACTGGTATGGCTACACCTTC
TRBJ2-3 TRBV7-9 TRBD1 - CASSSTGGADTQYF TGTGCCAGCAGCTCCACAGGGGGCGCAGATACGCAGTATTTT
TRBJ2-2 TRBV4-3 TRBD2 - CASSQEPGLYTTGELFF TGCGCCAGCAGCCAAGAGCCGGGACTATATACCACCGGGGAGCTGTTTTTT
TRBJ2-7 TRBV7-9 - - CASSLLKGSEYEQYF TGTGCCAGCAGCTTATTAAAGGGGTCGGAATACGAGCAGTACTTC
TRBJ2-6 TRBV4-2 - - CASSSPGAGANVLTF TGTGCCAGCAGCTCCCCAGGGGCTGGGGCCAACGTCCTGACTTTC
TRBJ1-1 TRBV9 TRBD1 few CASSVGTGPNTEAFF TGTGCCAGCAGCGTCGGGACAGGGCCGAACACTGAAGCTTTCTTT
TRBJ1-4 TRBV6-6 - - CASSPGATNEKLFF TGTGCCAGCAGCCCGGGAGCAACTAATGAAAAACTGTTTTTT
TRBJ2-5 TRBV5-1 TRBD1 - CASSFGTGGGETFQETQYF TGCGCCAGCAGCTTCGGGACAGGGGGCGGGGAGACTTTTCAAGAGACCCAGTACTTC
TRBJ2-2 TRBV6-5 TRBD1 - CASRQGADGELFF TGTGCCAGCAGACAGGGGGCGGACGGGGAGCTGTTTTTT
TRBJ1-5 TRBV27 - - CASSFVQGGGQPQHF TGTGCCAGCAGTTTTGTTCAGGGCGGTGGTCAGCCCCAGCATTTT
TRBJ1-2 TRBV5-4 TRBD1 - CASSLQGYYGYTF TGTGCCAGCAGCTTACAGGGGTACTATGGCTACACCTTC
TRBJ2-1 TRBV11-3 TRBD1 - CASSPRTGSSEQFF TGTGCCAGCAGCCCCCGGACAGGGTCGAGTGAGCAGTTCTTC
TRBJ1-6 TRBV5-1 - - CASSLGRLSDSPLHF TGCGCCAGCAGCTTAGGCAGGCTGAGTGACTCACCCCTCCACTTT
TRBJ2-1 TRBV7-3 - - CASSLEGSSYNEQFF TGTGCCAGCAGCTTAGAAGGGAGCTCCTACAATGAGCAGTTCTTC
TRBJ1-1 TRBV6-1 - - CASTSEGGLNTEAFF TGTGCCAGCACCTCCGAGGGAGGGTTGAACACTGAAGCTTTCTTT
TRBJ1-1 TRBV5-4 - few CASSLGGEAFF TGTGCCAGCAGCTTAGGAGGGGAAGCTTTCTTT